These T cell receptor beta chains were read from a single sample in a study of blood T cells in healthy people across ages. TCRdb re-called the 5' RACE reads through MiXCR, storing one row per CDR3 protein. The sample gives 700,000 to 950,000 distinct CDR3 sequences, roughly 45% of which show up once; more than 20% is in the top ten. The sequencing input was blood. Receptors were obtained from an older woman in good health. CDR3s include the opening cysteine and the closing phenylalanine or tryptophan. A D gene is named only where the DNA matches it firmly. Clone size is not always given. Where it is, it says once, few, many or a class for expanded clones.

V: TRBV6-2/TRBV6-3
D: -
size: -
J: TRBJ2-7
length: 13
CDR3: CASSDSIPPEQYF
DNA: TGTGCCAGCAGTGACTCGATTCCGCCTGAGCAGTACTTC

V: TRBV4-3
D: TRBD1
size: -
J: TRBJ1-2
length: 17
CDR3: CASSQDRDRLPGYGYTF
DNA: TGCGCCAGCAGCCAAGATCGGGACAGACTCCCGGGCTATGGCTACACCTTC

V: TRBV5-6
D: -
size: -
J: TRBJ2-1
length: 15
CDR3: CASSYPDDRNNEQFF
DNA: TGTGCCAGCAGCTACCCCGACGACAGAAACAATGAGCAGTTCTTC

V: TRBV27
D: -
size: -
J: TRBJ1-2
length: 15
CDR3: CASSLTGDENYGYTF
DNA: TGTGCCAGCAGTTTAACTGGGGACGAGAACTATGGCTACACCTTC

V: TRBV20-1
D: -
size: -
J: TRBJ2-5
length: 15
CDR3: CSARDPLGGKETQYF
DNA: TGCAGTGCTAGAGATCCGCTAGGGGGGAAAGAGACCCAGTACTTC

V: TRBV29-1
D: -
size: few
J: TRBJ2-5
length: 13
CDR3: CSVDSGRGETQYF
DNA: TGCAGCGTTGACTCAGGCAGGGGAGAGACCCAGTACTTC

V: TRBV27
D: TRBD1
size: few
J: TRBJ2-7
length: 16
CDR3: CASSLSSRRGRYEQYF
DNA: TGTGCCAGCAGTTTGTCCAGCCGCAGGGGGCGTTACGAGCAGTACTTC

V: TRBV7-2
D: TRBD1
size: -
J: TRBJ2-7
length: 14
CDR3: CASSFGQGFYEQYF
DNA: TGTGCCAGCAGCTTTGGACAGGGGTTCTACGAGCAGTACTTC

V: TRBV19
D: -
size: -
J: TRBJ2-1
length: 16
CDR3: CASIGARGNWGDEQFF
DNA: TGTGCCAGTATTGGGGCCCGTGGCAATTGGGGGGATGAGCAGTTCTTC

V: TRBV5-1
D: -
size: -
J: TRBJ2-7
length: 17
CDR3: CASSLGLWGRSYNEQYF
DNA: TGCGCCAGCAGCTTGGGCCTCTGGGGGCGATCCTACAATGAGCAGTACTTC

V: TRBV24-1
D: -
size: -
J: TRBJ2-2
length: 15
CDR3: CATSDPGAYTGELFF
DNA: TGTGCCACCAGTGATCCAGGGGCCTACACCGGGGAGCTGTTTTTT

V: TRBV5-4
D: TRBD1
size: -
J: TRBJ1-2
length: 16
CDR3: CASSSNAGTGVRGYTF
DNA: TGTGCCAGCAGCTCAAACGCTGGGACAGGGGTGCGTGGCTACACCTTC

V: TRBV4-3
D: TRBD1
size: once
J: TRBJ2-1
length: 18
CDR3: CASSHARQGEAKRNEQFF
DNA: TGCGCCAGCAGCCACGCCCGACAGGGTGAGGCAAAACGGAATGAGCAGTTCTTC

V: TRBV6-2/TRBV6-3
D: TRBD1
size: -
J: TRBJ1-4
length: 12
CDR3: CASNPRQGRQFF
DNA: TGTGCCAGCAATCCTCGACAGGGAAGGCAGTTTTTT

V: TRBV2
D: -
size: -
J: TRBJ1-5
length: 15
CDR3: CASSEVRAGNQPQHF
DNA: TGTGCCAGCAGTGAAGTAAGGGCAGGCAATCAGCCCCAGCATTTT

V: TRBV7-3
D: TRBD2
size: -
J: TRBJ2-1
length: 19
CDR3: CASSSHFLAGQRLRDEQFF
DNA: TGCGCCAGCAGCTCACACTTCCTAGCGGGACAAAGGTTGAGGGATGAGCAGTTCTTC

V: TRBV27
D: TRBD1
size: few
J: TRBJ1-4
length: 16
CDR3: CASSFTGGFSNEKLFF
DNA: TGTGCCAGCAGTTTTACAGGGGGGTTCAGTAATGAAAAACTGTTTTTT